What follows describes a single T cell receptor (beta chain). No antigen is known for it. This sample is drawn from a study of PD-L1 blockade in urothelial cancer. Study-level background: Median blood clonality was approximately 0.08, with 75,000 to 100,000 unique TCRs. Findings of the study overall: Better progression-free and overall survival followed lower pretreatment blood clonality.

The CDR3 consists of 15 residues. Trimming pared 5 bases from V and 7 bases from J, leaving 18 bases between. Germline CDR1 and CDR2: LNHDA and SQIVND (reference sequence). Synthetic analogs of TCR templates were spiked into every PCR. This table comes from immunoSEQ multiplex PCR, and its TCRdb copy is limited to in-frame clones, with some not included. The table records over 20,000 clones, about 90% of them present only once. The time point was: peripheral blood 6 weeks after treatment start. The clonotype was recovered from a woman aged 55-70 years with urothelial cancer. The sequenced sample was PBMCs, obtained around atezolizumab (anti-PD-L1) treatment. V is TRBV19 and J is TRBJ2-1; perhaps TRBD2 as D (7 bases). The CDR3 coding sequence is TGTGCCAGTAGTCCGGGGTGGGAGGGGGGAAATGAGCAGTTCTTC. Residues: CASSPGWEGGNEQFF.